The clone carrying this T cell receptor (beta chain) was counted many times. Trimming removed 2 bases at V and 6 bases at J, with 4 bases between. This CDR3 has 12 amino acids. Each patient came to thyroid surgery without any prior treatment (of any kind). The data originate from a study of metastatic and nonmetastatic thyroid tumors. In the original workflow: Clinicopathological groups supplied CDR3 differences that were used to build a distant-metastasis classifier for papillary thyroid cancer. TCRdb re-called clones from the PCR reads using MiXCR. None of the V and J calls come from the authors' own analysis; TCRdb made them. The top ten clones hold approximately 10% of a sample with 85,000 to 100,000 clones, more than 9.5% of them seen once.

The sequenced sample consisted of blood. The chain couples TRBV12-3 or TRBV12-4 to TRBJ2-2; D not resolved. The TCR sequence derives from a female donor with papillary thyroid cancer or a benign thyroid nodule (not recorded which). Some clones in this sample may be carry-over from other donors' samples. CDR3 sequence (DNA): TGTGCCAGCAGTTTATCGGCCGGGGAGCTGTTTTTT. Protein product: CASSLSAGELFF.